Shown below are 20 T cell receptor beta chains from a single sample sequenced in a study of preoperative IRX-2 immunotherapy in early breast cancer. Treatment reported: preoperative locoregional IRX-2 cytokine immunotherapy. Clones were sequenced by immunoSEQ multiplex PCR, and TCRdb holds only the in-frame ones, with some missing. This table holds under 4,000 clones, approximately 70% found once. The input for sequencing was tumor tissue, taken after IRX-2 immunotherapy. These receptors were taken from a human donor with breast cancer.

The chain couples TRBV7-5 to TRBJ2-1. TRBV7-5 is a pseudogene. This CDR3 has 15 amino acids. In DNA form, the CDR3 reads TGTGCCAGCAGCCCCAGTACAGGACTTTACAATGAGCAGTTCTTC. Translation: CASSPSTGLYNEQFF.

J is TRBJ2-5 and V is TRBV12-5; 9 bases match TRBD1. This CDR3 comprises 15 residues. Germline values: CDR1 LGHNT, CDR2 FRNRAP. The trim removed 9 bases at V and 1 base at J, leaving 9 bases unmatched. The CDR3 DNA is TGTGCTAGCCAATTGGGACAGGGTAGCCAAGAGACCCAGTACTTC. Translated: CASQLGQGSQETQYF.

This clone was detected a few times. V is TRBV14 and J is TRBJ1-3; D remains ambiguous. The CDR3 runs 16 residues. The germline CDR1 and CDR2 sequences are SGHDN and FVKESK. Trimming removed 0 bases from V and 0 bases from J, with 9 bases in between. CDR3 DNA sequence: TGTGCCAGCAGCCAAGAACGGGGTTACTCTGGAAACACCATATATTTT. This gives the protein CASSQERGYSGNTIYF. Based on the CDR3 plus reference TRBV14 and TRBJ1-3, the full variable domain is EAGVTQFPSHSVIEKGQTVTLRCDPISGHDNLYWYRRVMGKEIKFLLHFVKESKQDESGMPNNRFLAERTGGTYSTLKVQPAELEDSGVYFCASSQERGYSGNTIYFGEGSWLTVV.

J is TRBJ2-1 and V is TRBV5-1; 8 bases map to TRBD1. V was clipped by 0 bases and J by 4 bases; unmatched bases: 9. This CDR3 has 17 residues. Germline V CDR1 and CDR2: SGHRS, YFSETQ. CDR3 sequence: CASSLAMGQVVYNEQFF. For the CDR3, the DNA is TGCGCCAGCAGCTTGGCCATGGGACAGGTCGTTTACAATGAGCAGTTCTTC.

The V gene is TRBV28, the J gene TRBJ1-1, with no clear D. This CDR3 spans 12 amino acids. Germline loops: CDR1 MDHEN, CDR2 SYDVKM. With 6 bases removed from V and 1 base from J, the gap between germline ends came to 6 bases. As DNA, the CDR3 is TGTGCCAGCAGCACACAGAACACTGAAGCTTTCTTT. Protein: CASSTQNTEAFF.

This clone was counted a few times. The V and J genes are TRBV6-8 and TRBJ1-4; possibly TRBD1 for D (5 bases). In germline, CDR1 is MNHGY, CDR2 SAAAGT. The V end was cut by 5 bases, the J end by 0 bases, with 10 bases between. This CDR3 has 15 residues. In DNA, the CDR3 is TGTGCCAGCAGTCTCATAGGGGCAACTAATGAAAAACTGTTTTTT. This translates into CASSLIGATNEKLFF.

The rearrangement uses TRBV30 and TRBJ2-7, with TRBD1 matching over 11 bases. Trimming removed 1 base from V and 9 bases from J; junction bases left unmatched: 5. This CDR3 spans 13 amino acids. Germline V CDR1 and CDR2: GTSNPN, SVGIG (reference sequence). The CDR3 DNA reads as TGTGCCTGGAGTGAACACGGGACAGGGGGGCAGTACTTC. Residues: CAWSEHGTGGQYF.

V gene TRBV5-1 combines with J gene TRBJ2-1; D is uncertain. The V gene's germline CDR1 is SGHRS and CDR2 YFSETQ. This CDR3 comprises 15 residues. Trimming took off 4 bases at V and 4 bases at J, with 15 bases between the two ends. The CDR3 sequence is CASSPGINLYNEQFF. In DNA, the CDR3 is TGCGCCAGCAGCCCTGGGATAAACCTTTACAATGAGCAGTTCTTC.

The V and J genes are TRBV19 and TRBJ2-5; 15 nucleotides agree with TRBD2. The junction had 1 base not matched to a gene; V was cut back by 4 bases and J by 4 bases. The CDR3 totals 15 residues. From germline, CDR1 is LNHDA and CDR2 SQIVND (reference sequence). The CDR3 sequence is CASSTGLAGGETQYF. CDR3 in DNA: TGTGCCAGTAGTACGGGACTAGCGGGAGGAGAGACCCAGTACTTC.

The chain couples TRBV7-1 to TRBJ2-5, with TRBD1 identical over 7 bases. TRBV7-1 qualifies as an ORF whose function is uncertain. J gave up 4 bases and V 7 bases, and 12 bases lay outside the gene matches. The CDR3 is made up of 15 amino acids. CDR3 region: CASNIDDRVGETQYF. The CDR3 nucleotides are TGTGCCAGCAACATAGACGACAGGGTGGGAGAGACCCAGTACTTC.

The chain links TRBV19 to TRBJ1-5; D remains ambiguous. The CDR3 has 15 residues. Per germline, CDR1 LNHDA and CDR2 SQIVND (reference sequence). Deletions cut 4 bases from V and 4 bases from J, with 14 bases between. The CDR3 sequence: CASSTSWGGNQPQHF. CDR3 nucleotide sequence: TGTGCCAGTAGTACCTCCTGGGGTGGAAATCAGCCCCAGCATTTT.

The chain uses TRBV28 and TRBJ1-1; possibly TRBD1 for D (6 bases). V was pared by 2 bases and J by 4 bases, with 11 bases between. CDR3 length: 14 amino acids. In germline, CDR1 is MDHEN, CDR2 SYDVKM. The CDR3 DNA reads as TGTGCCAGCAGTTTAACAGGGAGGAGCACTGAAGCTTTCTTT. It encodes CASSLTGRSTEAFF.

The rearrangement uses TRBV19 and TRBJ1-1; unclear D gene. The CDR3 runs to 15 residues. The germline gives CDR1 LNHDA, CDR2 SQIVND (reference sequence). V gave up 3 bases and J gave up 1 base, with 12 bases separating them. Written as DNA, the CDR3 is TGTGCCAGTAGTATCGTAGGTCTACAGAACACTGAAGCTTTCTTT. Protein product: CASSIVGLQNTEAFF.

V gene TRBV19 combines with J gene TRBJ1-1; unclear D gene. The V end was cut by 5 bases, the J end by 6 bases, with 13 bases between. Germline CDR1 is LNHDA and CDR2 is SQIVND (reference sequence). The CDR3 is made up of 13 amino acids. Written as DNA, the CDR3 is TGTGCCAGTAGTCTCCTCGGTTGGCCTGAAGCTTTCTTT. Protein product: CASSLLGWPEAFF.

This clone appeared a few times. CDR3 DNA: TGCGCCAGCAGTGAAGGGACACTTGCGTATAATGAAAAACTGTTTTTT. Translated: CASSEGTLAYNEKLFF. The V gene is TRBV10-2, the J gene TRBJ1-4; maybe TRBD1 (6 bases). The V end was cut by 3 bases, the J end by 4 bases, with 15 bases between. Germline V gene sequence: CDR1 WSHSY, CDR2 SAAADI. The CDR3 contains 16 residues.

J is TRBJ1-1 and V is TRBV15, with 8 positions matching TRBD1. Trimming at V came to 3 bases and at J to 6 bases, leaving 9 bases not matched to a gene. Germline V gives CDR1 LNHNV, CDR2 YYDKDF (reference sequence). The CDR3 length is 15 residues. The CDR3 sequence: CATSRDRTGMAEAFF. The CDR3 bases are TGTGCCACCAGCAGGGACAGGACAGGGATGGCTGAAGCTTTCTTT.

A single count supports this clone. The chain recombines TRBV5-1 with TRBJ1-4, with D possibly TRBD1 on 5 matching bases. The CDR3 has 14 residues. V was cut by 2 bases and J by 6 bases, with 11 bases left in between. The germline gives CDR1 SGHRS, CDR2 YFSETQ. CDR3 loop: CASSFSGVDEKLFF. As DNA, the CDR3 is TGCGCCAGCAGCTTTTCGGGGGTGGATGAAAAACTGTTTTTT.

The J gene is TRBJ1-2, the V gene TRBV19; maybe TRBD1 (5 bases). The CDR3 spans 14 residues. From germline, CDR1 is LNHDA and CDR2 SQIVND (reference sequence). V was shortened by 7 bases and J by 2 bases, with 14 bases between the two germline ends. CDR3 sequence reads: CASKDSALNYGYTF. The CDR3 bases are TGTGCCAGTAAAGACAGCGCTCTCAACTATGGCTACACCTTC. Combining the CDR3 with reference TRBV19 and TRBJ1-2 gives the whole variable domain DGGITQSPKYLFRKEGQNVTLSCEQNLNHDAMYWYRQDPGQGLRLIYYSQIVNDFQKGDIAEGYSVSREKKESFPLTVTSAQKNPTAFYLCASKDSALNYGYTFGSGTRLTVV.

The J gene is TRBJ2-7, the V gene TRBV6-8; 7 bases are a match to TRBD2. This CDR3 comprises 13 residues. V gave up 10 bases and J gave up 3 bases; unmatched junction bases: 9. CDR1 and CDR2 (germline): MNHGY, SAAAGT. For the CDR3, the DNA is TGTGCCATCTCAGTCAGGGAGGGCTACGAGCAGTACTTC. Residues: CAISVREGYEQYF.

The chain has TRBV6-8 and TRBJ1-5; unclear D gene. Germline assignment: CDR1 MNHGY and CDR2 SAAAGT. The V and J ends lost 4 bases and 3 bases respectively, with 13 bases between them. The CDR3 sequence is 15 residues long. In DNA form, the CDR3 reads TGTGCCAGCAGTTCGATCAGGACGGTCAATCAGCCCCAGCATTTT. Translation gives CASSSIRTVNQPQHF.